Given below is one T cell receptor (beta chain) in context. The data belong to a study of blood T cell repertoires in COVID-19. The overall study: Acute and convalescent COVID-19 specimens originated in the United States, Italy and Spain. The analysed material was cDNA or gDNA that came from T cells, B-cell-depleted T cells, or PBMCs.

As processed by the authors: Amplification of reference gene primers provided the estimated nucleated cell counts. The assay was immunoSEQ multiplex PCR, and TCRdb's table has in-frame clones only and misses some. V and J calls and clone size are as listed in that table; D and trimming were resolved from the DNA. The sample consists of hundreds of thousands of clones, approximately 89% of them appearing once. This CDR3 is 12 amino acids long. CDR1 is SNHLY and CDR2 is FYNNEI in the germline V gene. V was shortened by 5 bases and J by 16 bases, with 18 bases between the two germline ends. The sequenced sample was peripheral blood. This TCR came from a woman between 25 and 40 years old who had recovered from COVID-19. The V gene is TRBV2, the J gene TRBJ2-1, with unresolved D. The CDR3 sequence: CASSPRGGLDFF. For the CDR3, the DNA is TGTGCCAGCAGTCCACGAGGCGGTCTAGACTTCTTC. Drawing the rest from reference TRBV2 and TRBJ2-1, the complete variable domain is EPEVTQTPSHQVTQMGQEVILRCVPISNHLYFYWYRQILGQKVEFLVSFYNNEISEKSEIFDDQFSVERPDGSNFTLKIRSTKLEDSAMYFCASSPRGGLDFFGPGTRLTVL.